This TCR beta chain came from a study of CD8+ T cells in alopecia areata. At the level of the study: Tofacitinib continued for 6 to 18 months and was then withheld for 6 months. Percentage of affected scalp area was the basis on which treated patients' severity was scored. General study results and limits: In patients, TCRs were shared less clearly than in mice, and HLA may possibly be involved.

Documented treatment: oral pan-JAK inhibitor, 5-10 mg twice daily. Lesional scalp punch biopsies and peripheral blood were collected from alopecia areata patients. There are a few counts of this clone. Antigen: not known. In each case, RNA was isolated and then reverse transcribed into cDNA as the sequencing template. Assay used: immunoSEQ multiplex PCR; TCRdb lists only in-frame clones, some missing. The sample lists 150,000 or so clones, around 58% occurring once. The CDR3 runs to 15 residues. V shed 6 bases, J shed 5 bases, and the junction held 4 bases outside the gene matches. CDR1 is ENHRY and CDR2 is SYGVKD in the germline V gene.

V gene TRBV10-3 combines with J gene TRBJ1-6, with 10 bases fitting TRBD1. The receptor comes from a human donor with alopecia areata. The sequences come from CD4+ T cells sorted from blood, collected at roughly week 58, from a patient treated with tofacitinib. CDR3 coding DNA: TGTGCCATCAGGGGACAGGGGATGGATAATTCACCCCTCCACTTT. Its protein is CAIRGQGMDNSPLHF.